This TCR beta chain was recovered during a study of radiotherapy plus CTLA-4 blockade in lung cancer. Turning to the study itself: Objective responses occurred in around 18% of patients; over 25% had disease control. General study findings and limits: Increased serum interferon-beta after radiation also reportedly predicted response strongly.

Using immunoSEQ multiplex PCR, the repertoire was profiled, and TCRdb retains in-frame clones only, with some absent. This sample has about 32,000 clones; about 81% occur once, and the top ten carry around 24%. In the case of this clone: Its target is unknown.

The CDR3 is 14 residues long. Trimming took 6 bases from V and 1 from J, leaving 12 bases between them. In germline, CDR1 is KGHSH, CDR2 LQKENI. The receptor comes from a human donor with non-small cell lung cancer that progressed on radiotherapy plus ipilimumab. The rearrangement joins TRBV18 to TRBJ1-1; a weak D match, TRBD1 (5 bases). This specimen consisted of peripheral blood, obtained from a patient treated with radiotherapy plus ipilimumab. The CDR3 DNA follows: TGTGCCAGCTCTGGGTCCGGGGGGAACACTGAAGCTTTCTTT. Amino acids: CASSGSGGNTEAFF.